Sequencing of this T cell receptor beta chain was carried out in a study of cytomegalovirus exposure and HLA in healthy donors. PCR used 60 Vbeta primers and 13 Jbeta primers. Sequencing was performed with immunoSEQ multiplex PCR; in TCRdb, only in-frame clones are kept and a portion is missing. This repertoire shows 130,000 or so clones, over 70% found once; its top ten account for approximately 3%. V shed 6 bases, J shed 6 bases, and the junction held 9 bases outside the gene matches. The V gene's germline CDR1 is SQVTM and CDR2 ANQGSEA. The CDR3 is made up of 15 amino acids. In the case of this clone: Its target is unknown.

Whole-study results and caveats: An analysis was carried out later, and it reportedly showed fewer N-insertions in an Asian-associated ancestry cluster than the roughly 670-donor mean.

J is TRBJ2-4 and V is TRBV29-1; 12 nucleotides match TRBD1. The specimen was PBMCs. This receptor was obtained from a woman aged 40 to 50 in good health and CMV-seropositive. The CDR3 nucleotides are TGCAGCGTAGCCCCCGGGACAGGGGGCATAAACATTCAGTACTTC. It encodes CSVAPGTGGINIQYF.